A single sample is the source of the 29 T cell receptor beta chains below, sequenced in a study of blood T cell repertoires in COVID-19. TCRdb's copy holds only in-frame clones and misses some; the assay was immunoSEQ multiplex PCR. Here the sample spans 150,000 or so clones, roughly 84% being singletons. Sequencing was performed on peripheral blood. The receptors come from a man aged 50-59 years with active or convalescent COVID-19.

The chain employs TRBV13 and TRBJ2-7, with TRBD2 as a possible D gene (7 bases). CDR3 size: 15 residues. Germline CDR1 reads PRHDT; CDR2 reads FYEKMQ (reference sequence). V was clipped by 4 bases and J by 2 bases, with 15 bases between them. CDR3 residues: CASSYREGEPYEQYF. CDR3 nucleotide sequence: TGTGCCAGCAGCTACAGGGAGGGAGAACCCTACGAGCAGTACTTC.

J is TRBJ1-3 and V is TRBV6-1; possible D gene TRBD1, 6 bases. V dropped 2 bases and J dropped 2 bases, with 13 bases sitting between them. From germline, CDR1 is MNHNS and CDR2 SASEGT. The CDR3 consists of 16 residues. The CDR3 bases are TGTGCCAGCAGTGAACCACAGGGTTTGGCTGGAAACACCATATATTTT. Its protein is CASSEPQGLAGNTIYF.

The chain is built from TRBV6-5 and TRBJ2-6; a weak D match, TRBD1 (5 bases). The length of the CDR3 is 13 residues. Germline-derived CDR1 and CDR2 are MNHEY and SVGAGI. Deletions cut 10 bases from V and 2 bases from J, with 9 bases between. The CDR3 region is CAIDSTGANVLTF. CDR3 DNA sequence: TGTGCCATCGACAGTACTGGGGCCAACGTCCTGACTTTC.

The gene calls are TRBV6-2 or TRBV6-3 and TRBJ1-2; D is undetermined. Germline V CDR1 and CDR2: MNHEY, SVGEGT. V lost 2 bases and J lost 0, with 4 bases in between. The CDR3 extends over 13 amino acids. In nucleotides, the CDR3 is TGTGCCAGCAGTTACGGAGCTAACTATGGCTACACCTTC. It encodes CASSYGANYGYTF.

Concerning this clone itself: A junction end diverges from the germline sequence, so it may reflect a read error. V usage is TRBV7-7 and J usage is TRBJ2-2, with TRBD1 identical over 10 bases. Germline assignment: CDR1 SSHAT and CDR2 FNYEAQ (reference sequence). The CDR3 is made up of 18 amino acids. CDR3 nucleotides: TGTGCTAGCAGCCCACAAGGGACAGGGGAGGTCGACACCGGGGAGCTGTTTTTT. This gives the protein CASSPQGTGEVDTGELFF.

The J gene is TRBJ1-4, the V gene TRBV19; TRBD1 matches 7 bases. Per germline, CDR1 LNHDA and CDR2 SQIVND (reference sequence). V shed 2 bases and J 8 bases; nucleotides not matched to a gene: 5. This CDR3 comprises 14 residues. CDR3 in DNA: TGTGCCAGTAGTATACGGACAGGTTGGGAAAAACTGTTTTTT. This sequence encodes CASSIRTGWEKLFF.

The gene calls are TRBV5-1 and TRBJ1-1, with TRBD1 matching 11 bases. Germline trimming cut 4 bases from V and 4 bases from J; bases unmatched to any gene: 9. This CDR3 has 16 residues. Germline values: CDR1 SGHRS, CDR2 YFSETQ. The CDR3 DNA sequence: TGCGCCAGCAGCCCCACTTCCGGGACAGGGGGCACTGAAGCTTTCTTT. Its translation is CASSPTSGTGGTEAFF.

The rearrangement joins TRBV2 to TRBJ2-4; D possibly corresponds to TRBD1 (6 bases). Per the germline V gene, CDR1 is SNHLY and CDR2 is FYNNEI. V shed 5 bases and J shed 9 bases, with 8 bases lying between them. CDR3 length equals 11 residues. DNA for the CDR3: TGTGCCAGCAGTCAGGGGTTCATTCAGTACTTC. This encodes CASSQGFIQYF.

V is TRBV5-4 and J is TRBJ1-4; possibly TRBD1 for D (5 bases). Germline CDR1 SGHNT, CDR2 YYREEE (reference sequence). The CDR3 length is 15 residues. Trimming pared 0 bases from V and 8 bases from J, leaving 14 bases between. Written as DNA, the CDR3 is TGTGCCAGCAGCTTGGTGGGGGGTGGCGGAGAAAAACTGTTTTTT. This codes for CASSLVGGGGEKLFF.

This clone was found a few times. CDR3 DNA sequence: TGTGCCAGCAGTTATATTTCGACAGGGTATTCACCCCTCCACTTT. The encoded protein is CASSYISTGYSPLHF. The V and J genes are TRBV6-5 and TRBJ1-6, with 7 bases aligning to TRBD1. V lost 3 bases and J lost 8; bases outside the gene matches: 7. This CDR3 is 15 amino acids long. Germline CDR1 MNHEY, CDR2 SVGAGI.

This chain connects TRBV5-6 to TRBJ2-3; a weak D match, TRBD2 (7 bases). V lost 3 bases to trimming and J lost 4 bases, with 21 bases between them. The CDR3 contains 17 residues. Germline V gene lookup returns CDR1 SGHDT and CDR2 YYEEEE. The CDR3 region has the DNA TGTGCCAGCAGCTCCGCCTCGACTAGGGGGGGATCAGATACGCAGTATTTT. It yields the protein CASSSASTRGGSDTQYF.

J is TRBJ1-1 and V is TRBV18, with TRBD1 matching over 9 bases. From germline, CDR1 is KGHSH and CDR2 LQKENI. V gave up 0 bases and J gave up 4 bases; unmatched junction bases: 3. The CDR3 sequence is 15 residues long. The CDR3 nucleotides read TGTGCCAGCTCACCACCCCGGGACAGGGCCACTGAAGCTTTCTTT. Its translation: CASSPPRDRATEAFF.

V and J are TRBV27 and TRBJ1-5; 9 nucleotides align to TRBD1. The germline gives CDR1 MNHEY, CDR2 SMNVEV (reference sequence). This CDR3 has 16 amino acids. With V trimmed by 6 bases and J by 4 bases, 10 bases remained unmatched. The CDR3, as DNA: TGTGCCAGCAGGCCAGGGACAGGGACCTTTAATCAGCCCCAGCATTTT. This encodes CASRPGTGTFNQPQHF.

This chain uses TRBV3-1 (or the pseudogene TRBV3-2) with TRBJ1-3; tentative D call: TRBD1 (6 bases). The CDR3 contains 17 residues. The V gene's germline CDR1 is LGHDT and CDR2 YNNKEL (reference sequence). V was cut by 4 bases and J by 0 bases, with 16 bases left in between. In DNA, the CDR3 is TGTGCCAGCAGCCCTCAAGGGGGGGCACACTCTGGAAACACCATATATTTT. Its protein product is CASSPQGGAHSGNTIYF.

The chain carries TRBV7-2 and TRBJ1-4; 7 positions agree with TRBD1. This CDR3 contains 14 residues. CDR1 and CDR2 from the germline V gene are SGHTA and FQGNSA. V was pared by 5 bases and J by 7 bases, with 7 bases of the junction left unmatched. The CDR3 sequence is CASSADRAGEKLFF. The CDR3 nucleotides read TGTGCCAGCAGCGCCGACAGGGCGGGTGAAAAACTGTTTTTT.

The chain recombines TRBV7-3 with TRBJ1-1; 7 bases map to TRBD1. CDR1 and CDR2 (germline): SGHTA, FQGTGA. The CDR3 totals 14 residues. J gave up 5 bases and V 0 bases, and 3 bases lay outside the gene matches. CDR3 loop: CASSLTGGRTEAFF. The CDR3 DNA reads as TGTGCCAGCAGCTTAACAGGGGGCAGGACTGAAGCTTTCTTT.

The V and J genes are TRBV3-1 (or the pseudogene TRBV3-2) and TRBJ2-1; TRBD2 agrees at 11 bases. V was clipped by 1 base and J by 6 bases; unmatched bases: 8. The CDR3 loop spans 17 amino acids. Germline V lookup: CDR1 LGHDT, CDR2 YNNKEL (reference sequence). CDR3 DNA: TGTGCCAGCAGCCAAGGGCCTAGCGGGAGGTGGGGCAATGAGCAGTTCTTC. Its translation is CASSQGPSGRWGNEQFF.

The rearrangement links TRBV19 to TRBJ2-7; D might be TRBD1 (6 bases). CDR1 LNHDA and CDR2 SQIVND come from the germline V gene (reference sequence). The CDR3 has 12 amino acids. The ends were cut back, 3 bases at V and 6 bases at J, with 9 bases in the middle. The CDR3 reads CASSMTRGEQYF. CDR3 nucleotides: TGTGCCAGTAGTATGACCAGGGGCGAGCAGTACTTC.

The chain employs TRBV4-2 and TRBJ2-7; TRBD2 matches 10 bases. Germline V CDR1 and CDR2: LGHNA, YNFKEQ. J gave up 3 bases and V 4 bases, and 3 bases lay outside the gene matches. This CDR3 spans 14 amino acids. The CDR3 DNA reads TGTGCCAGCAGCCCAGGACTAGCGGACTACGAGCAGTACTTC. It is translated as CASSPGLADYEQYF.

CDR3 nucleotides: TGTGCCAGCAGCGTGGACAGGGAGGTTGGATCACCCCTCCACTTT. This translates into CASSVDREVGSPLHF. J is TRBJ1-6 and V is TRBV9; TRBD1 matches 8 bases. The CDR3 has 15 residues. V gave up 2 bases and J gave up 10 bases; unmatched junction bases: 8. Germline values: CDR1 SGDLS, CDR2 YYNGEE.

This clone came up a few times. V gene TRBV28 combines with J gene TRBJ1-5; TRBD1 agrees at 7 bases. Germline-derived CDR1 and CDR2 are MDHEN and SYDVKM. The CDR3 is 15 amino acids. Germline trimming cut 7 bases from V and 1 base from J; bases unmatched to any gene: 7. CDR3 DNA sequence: TGTGCCAGCAACTCCGACAGGGCAAGCAATCAGCCCCAGCATTTT. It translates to CASNSDRASNQPQHF. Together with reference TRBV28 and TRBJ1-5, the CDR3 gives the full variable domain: DVKVTQSSRYLVKRTGEKVFLECVQDMDHENMFWYRQDPGLGLRLIYFSYDVKMKEKGDIPEGYSVSREKKERFSLILESASTNQTSMYLCASNSDRASNQPQHFGDGTRLSIL.

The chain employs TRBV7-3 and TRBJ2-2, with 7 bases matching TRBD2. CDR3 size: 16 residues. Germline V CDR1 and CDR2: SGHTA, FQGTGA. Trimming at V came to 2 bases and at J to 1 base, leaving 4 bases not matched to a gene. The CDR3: CASSLRRTRNTGELFF. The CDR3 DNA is TGTGCCAGCAGCTTACGAAGGACTAGGAACACCGGGGAGCTGTTTTTT.

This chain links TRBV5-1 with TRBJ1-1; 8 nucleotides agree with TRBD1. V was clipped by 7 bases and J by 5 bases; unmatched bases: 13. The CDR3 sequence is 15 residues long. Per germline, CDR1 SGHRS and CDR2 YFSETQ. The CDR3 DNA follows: TGCGCCAGCTCAAATCACGACAGGGGTGGAACTGAAGCTTTCTTT. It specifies CASSNHDRGGTEAFF.

The CDR3 loop is CAISESPSTGELFF. CDR3 coding DNA: TGTGCCATCAGTGAGTCGCCGAGCACCGGGGAGCTGTTTTTT. V and J are TRBV10-3 and TRBJ2-2, with D unclear. The CDR3 length is 14 residues. CDR1 and CDR2 (germline): ENHRY, SYGVKD. V shed 0 bases and J shed 4 bases, with 6 bases lying between them.

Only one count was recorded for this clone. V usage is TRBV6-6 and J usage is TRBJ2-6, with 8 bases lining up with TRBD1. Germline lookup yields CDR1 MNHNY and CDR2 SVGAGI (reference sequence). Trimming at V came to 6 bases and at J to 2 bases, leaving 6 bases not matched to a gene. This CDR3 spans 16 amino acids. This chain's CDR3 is CASRTSGGAGANVLTF. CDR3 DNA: TGTGCCAGCAGGACTTCAGGGGGCGCTGGGGCCAACGTCCTGACTTTC.

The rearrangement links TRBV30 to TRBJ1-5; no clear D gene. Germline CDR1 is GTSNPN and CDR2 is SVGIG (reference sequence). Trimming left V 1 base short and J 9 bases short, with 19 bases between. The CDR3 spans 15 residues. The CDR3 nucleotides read TGTGCCTGGAGTGGGCTCGACGGGGTGGGTGGGCCCCAGCATTTT. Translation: CAWSGLDGVGGPQHF.

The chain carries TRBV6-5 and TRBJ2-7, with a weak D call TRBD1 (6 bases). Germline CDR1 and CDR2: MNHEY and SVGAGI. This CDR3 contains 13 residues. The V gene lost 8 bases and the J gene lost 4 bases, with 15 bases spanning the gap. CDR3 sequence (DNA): TGTGCCAGCCGAGGGACACAAGCTTACGAGCAGTACTTC. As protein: CASRGTQAYEQYF.

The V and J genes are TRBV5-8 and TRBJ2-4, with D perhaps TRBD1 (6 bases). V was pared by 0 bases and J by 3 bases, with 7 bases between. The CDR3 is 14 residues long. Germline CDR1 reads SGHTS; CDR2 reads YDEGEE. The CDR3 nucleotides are TGTGCCAGCAGCTTGGGGGGGCGCAAAAACATTCAGTACTTC. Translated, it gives CASSLGGRKNIQYF.

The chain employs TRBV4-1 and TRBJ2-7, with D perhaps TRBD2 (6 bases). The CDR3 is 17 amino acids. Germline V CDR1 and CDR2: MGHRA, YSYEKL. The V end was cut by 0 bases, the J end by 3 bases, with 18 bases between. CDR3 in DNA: TGCGCCAGCAGCCAAGATTTTCGTAGCGGCCTCTTCTACGAGCAGTACTTC. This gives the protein CASSQDFRSGLFYEQYF.